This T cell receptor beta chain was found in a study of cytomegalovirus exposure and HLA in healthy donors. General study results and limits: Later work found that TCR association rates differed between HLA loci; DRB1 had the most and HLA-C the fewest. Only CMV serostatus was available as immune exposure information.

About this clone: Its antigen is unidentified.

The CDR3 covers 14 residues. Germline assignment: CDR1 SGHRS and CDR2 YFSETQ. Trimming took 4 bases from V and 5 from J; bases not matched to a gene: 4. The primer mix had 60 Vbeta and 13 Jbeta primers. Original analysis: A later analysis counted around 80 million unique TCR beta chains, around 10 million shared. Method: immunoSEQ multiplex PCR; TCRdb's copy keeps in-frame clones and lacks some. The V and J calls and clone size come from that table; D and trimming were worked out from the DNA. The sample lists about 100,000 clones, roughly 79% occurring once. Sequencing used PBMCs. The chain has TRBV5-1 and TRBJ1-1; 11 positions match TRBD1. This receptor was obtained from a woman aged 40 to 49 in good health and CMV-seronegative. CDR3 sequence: CASSRGQGETEAFF. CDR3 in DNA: TGCGCCAGCAGCAGGGGACAGGGGGAAACTGAAGCTTTCTTT.